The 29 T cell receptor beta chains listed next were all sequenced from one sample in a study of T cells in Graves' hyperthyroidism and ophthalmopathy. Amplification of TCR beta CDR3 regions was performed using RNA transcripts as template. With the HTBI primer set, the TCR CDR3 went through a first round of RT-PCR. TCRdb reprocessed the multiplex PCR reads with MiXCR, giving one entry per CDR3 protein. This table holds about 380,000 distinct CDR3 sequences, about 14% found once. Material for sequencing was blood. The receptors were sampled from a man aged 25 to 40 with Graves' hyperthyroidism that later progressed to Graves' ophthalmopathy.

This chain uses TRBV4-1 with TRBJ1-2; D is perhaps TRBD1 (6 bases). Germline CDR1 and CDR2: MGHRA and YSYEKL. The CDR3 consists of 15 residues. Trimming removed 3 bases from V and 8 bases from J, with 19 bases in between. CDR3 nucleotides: TGCGCCAGCAGCCAGGGGGCGACTTCGGCAGGCGGCTACACCTTC. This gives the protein CASSQGATSAGGYTF.

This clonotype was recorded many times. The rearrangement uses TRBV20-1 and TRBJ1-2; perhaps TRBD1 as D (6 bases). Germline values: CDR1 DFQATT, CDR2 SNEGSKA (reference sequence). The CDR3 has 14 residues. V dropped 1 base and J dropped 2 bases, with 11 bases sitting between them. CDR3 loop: CSARGDNLNYGYTF. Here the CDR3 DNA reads TGCAGTGCTAGAGGGGACAACCTCAACTATGGCTACACCTTC.

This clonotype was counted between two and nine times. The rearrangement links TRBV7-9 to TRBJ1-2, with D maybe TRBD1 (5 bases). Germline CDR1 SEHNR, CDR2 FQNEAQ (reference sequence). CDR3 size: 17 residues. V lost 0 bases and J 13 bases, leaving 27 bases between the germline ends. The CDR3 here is CASSLAPRTRSSMRGTF. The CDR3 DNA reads TGTGCCAGCAGCTTAGCCCCCCGGACCCGGAGCTCTATGAGGGGCACCTTC.

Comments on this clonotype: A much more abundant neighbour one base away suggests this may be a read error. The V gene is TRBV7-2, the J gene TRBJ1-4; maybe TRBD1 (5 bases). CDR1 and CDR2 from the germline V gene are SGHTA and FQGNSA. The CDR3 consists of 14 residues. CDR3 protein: CASSPQATNEKLLF. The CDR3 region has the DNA TGTGCCAGCAGTCCACAGGCAACTAATGAAAAACTGCTTTTT.

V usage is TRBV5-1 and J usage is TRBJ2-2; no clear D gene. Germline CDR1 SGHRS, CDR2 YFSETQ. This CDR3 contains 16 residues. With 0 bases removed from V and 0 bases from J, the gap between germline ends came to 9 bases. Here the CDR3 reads CASSLDGQPNTGELFF. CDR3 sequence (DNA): TGCGCCAGCAGCTTGGACGGTCAACCGAACACCGGGGAGCTGTTTTTT.

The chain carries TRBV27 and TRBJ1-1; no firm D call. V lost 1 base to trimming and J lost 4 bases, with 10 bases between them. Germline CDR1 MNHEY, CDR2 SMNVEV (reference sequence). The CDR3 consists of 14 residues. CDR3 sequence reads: CASSLWPAGTEAFF. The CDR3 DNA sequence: TGTGCCAGCAGTTTATGGCCGGCGGGCACTGAAGCTTTCTTT.

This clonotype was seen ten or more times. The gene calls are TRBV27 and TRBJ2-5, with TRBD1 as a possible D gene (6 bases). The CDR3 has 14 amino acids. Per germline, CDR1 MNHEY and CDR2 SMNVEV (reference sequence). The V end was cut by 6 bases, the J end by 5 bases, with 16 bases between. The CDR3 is CASRHTGKRETQYF. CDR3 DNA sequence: TGTGCCAGCAGGCACACAGGGAAGCGGGAGACCCAGTACTTC.

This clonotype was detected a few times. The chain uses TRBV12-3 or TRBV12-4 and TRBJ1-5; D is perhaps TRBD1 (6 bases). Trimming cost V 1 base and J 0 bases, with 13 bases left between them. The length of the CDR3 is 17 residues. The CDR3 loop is CASSLGPGQRSNQPQHF. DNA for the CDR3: TGTGCCAGCAGTTTAGGCCCAGGACAGCGTAGCAATCAGCCCCAGCATTTT.

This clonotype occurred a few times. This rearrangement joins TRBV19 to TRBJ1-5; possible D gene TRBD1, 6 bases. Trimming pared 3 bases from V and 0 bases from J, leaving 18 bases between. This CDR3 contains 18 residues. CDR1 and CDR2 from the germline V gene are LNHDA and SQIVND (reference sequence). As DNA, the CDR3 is TGTGCCAGTAGTATCGCGCGAGGGACAAATCCTAGCAATCAGCCCCAGCATTTT. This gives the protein CASSIARGTNPSNQPQHF. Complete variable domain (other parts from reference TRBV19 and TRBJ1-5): DGGITQSPKYLFRKEGQNVTLSCEQNLNHDAMYWYRQDPGQGLRLIYYSQIVNDFQKGDIAEGYSVSREKKESFPLTVTSAQKNPTAFYLCASSIARGTNPSNQPQHFGDGTRLSIL.

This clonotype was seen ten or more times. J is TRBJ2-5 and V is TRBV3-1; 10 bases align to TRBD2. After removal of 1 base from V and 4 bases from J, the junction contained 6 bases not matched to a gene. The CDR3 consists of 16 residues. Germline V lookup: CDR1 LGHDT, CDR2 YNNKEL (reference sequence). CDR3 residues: CASSQASGGALETQYF. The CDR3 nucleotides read TGTGCCAGCAGCCAAGCCAGCGGGGGGGCCCTAGAGACCCAGTACTTC.

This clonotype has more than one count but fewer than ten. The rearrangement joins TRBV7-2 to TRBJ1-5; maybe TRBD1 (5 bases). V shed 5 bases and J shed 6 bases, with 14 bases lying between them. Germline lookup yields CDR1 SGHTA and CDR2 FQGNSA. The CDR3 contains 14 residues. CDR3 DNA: TGTGCCAGCAGCCGGGACCTGGCTCCTCAGCCCCAGCATTTT. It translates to CASSRDLAPQPQHF.

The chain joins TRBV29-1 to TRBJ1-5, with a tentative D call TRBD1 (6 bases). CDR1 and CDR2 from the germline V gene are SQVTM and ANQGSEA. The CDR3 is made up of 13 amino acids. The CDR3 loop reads CSYRDNHNQPQHF. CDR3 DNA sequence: TGCAGTTACCGGGACAACCACAATCAGCCCCAGCATTTT. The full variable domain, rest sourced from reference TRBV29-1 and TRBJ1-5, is SAVISQKPSRDICQRGTSLTIQCQVDSQVTMMFWYRQQPGQSLTLIATANQGSEATYESGFVIDKFPISRPNLTFSTLTVSNMSPEDSSIYLCSYRDNHNQPQHFGDGTRLSIL.

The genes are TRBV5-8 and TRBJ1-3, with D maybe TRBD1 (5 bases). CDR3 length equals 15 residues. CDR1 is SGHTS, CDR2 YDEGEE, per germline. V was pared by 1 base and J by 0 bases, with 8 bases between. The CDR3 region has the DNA TGTGCCAGCAGCTTGAGGGGAGTCTCTGGAAACACCATATATTTT. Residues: CASSLRGVSGNTIYF.

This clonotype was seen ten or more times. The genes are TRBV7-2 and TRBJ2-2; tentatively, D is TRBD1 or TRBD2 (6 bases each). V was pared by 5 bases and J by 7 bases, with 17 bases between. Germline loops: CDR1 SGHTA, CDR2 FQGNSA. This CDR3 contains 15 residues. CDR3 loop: CASSTLEGVIGELFF. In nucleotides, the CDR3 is TGTGCCAGCAGCACCTTGGAGGGGGTTATCGGGGAGCTGTTTTTT.

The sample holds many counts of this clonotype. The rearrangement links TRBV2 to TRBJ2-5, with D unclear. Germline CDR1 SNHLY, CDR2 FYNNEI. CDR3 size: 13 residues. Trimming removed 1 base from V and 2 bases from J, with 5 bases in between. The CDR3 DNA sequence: TGTGCCAGCAGTGAAGTCGGACAAGAGACCCAGTACTTC. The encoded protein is CASSEVGQETQYF. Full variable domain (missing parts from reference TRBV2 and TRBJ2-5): EPEVTQTPSHQVTQMGQEVILRCVPISNHLYFYWYRQILGQKVEFLVSFYNNEISEKSEIFDDQFSVERPDGSNFTLKIRSTKLEDSAMYFCASSEVGQETQYFGPGTRLLVL.

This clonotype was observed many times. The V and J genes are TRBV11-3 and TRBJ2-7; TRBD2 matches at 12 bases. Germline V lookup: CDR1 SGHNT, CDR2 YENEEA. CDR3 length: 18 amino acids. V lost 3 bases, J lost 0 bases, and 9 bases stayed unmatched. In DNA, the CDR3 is TGTGCCAGCAGCTTCAGGACTAGCGGGGCCCTGAGCTCCTACGAGCAGTACTTC. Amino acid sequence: CASSFRTSGALSSYEQYF.

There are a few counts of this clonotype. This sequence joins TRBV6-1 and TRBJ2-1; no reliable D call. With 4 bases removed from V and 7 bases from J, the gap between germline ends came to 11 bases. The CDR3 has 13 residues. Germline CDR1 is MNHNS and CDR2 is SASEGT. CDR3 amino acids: CASSVNRLNEQFF. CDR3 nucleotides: TGTGCCAGCAGTGTTAATAGGCTAAATGAGCAGTTCTTC.

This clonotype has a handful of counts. CDR3 in amino acids: CASSMEQGAQGTQYF. The CDR3 DNA reads as TGCGCCAGCAGCATGGAACAGGGGGCACAGGGTACGCAGTATTTT. The V and J genes are TRBV5-1 and TRBJ2-3, with 9 bases matching TRBD1. Germline lookup yields CDR1 SGHRS and CDR2 YFSETQ. The CDR3 spans 15 residues. V was clipped by 4 bases and J by 8 bases; unmatched bases: 11.

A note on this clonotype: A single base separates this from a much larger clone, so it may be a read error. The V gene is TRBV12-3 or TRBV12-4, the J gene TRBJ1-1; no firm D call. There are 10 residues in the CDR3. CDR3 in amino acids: CASSSLEVFF. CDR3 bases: TGTGCCAGCAGTTCCCTTGAAGTTTTCTTT.

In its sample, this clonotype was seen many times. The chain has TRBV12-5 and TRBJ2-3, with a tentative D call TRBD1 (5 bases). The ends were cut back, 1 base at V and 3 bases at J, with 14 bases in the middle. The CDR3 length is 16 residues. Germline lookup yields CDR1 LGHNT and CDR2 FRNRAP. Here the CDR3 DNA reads TGTGCTAGTGGTTTGGCCACAGGATTCTCAACAGATACGCAGTATTTT. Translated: CASGLATGFSTDTQYF.

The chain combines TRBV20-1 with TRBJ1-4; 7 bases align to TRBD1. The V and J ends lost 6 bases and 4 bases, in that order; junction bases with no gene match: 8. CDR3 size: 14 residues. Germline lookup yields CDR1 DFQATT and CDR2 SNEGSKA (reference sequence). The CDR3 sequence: CSARSGTVNEKLFF. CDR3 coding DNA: TGCAGTGCCAGGAGCGGGACAGTTAATGAAAAACTGTTTTTT.

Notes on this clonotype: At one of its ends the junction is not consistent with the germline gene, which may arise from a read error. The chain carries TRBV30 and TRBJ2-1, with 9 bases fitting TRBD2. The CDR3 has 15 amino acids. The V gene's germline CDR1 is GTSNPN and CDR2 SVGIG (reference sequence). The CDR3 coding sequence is TGTGCCTGGAGTGCGCTAGCGGGACGCCACAATGAGAAGTTCTTC. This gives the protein CAWSALAGRHNEKFF.

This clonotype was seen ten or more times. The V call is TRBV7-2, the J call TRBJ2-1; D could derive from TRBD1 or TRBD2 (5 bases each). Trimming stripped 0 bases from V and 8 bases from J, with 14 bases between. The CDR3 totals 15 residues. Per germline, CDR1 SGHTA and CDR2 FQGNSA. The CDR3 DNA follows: TGTGCCAGCAGCTTAGCCGGGGCCGGTTTCTATGAGCAGTTCTTC. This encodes CASSLAGAGFYEQFF.

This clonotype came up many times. CDR3 amino acids: CASSLYSLNTQYF. CDR3 DNA: TGTGCCAGCAGTTTATACAGTTTGAATACGCAGTATTTT. The chain is built from TRBV12-3 or TRBV12-4 and TRBJ2-3; D unresolved. The ends were cut back, 2 bases at V and 7 bases at J, with 10 bases in the middle. The CDR3 loop spans 13 amino acids.

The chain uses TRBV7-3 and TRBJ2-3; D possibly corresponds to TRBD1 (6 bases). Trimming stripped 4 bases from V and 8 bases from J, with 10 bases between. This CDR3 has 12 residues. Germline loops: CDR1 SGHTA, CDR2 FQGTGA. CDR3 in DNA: TGTGCCAGCAGCTCGGACAGTCGTACGCAGTATTTT. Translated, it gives CASSSDSRTQYF.

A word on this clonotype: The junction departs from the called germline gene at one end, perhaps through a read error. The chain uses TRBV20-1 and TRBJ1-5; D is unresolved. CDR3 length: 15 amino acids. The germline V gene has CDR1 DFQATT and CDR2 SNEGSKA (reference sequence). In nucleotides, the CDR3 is TGCAGTGCCCATCTGGACGGGTTTAGCAATCGGCCCCAGCATTTT. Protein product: CSAHLDGFSNRPQHF.

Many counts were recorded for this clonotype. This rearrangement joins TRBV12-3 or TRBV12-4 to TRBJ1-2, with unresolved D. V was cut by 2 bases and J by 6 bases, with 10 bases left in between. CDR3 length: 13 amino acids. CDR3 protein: CASSLRPHDGYTF. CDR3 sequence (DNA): TGTGCCAGCAGTTTACGGCCTCATGATGGCTACACCTTC.

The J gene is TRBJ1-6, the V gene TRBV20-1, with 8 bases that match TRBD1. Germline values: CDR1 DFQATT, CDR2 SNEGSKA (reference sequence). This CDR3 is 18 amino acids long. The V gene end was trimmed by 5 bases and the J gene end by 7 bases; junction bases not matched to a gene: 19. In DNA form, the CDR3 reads TGCAGTGCTGGACATCCCGGACAGGGCTTGCTGGGGAATTCACCCCTCCACTTT. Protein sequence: CSAGHPGQGLLGNSPLHF.

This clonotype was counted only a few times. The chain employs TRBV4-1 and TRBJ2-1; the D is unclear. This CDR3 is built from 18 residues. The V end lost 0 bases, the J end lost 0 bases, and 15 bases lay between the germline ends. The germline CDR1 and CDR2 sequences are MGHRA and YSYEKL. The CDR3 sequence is CASSQDRASASSYNEQFF. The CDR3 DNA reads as TGCGCCAGCAGCCAAGATCGGGCGAGCGCGAGCTCCTACAATGAGCAGTTCTTC.